The 27 T cell receptor beta chains below come from one sample, sequenced in a study of molecular identifiers for immune sequencing clone quantification (dated by TCRdb to 2016 to 2019). The library came from PCR. Sequencer: NextSeq 500. The public reads were run again by TCRdb, first through fastp at Q25 and then through MiXCR, and only productive beta chains were kept. All rows with the same CDR3 protein become a single entry with the most common DNA and genes. Here the sample has around 460,000 distinct CDR3 sequences; around 23% occur a single time. The ten largest clonotypes hold around 0.8% of the sample. Sequenced sample: naive CD8+ T cells from blood, with Jurkat cell RNA spiked in. The sample's cell subset or site, from its label and the paper: FACS-sorted CD8+CD4-CCR7+CD45RA+ naive T cells. Receptor source: a human donor in good health. Some libraries in this study had Jurkat cell RNA spiked in.

The V call is TRBV7-9, the J call TRBJ2-5, with D possibly TRBD1 on 5 matching bases. Deletions cut 1 base from V and 2 bases from J, with 11 bases between. CDR1 and CDR2 from the germline V gene are SEHNR and FQNEAQ (reference sequence). This CDR3 region has 15 residues. The CDR3 DNA reads TGTGCCAGCAGCTTAGAGATCGACAGACAAGAGACCCAGTACTTC. This gives the protein CASSLEIDRQETQYF.

This clonotype was picked up a small number of times. The CDR3 protein is CASSLERSFTNTEAFF. CDR3 nucleotide sequence: TGCGCCAGCAGCTTGGAAAGATCCTTTACTAACACTGAAGCTTTCTTT. The chain carries TRBV5-1 and TRBJ1-1; D not certain. The germline V gene encodes CDR1 SGHRS and CDR2 YFSETQ. V was pared by 0 bases and J by 2 bases, with 14 bases between. The CDR3 is 16 amino acids.

This clonotype came up many times. The chain employs TRBV6-5 and TRBJ1-1; 7 bases match TRBD1. The CDR3 contains 14 residues. Per germline, CDR1 MNHEY and CDR2 SVGAGI. J was trimmed by 3 bases and V by 7 bases; bases with no gene match: 8. CDR3 nucleotide sequence: TGTGCCAGCACCATTCTTACAGGGGACACTGAAGCTTTCTTT. Its protein product is CASTILTGDTEAFF.

This clonotype was detected ten times or more. The rearrangement joins TRBV28 to TRBJ2-7, with 9 bases aligning to TRBD1. Germline V lookup: CDR1 MDHEN, CDR2 SYDVKM. The CDR3 length is 15 residues. The V segment lost 6 bases and the J segment 4 bases; nucleotides outside the gene matches: 10. The CDR3 DNA is TGTGCCAGCAGCTACCCCGGGACAGGGCCATACGAGCAGTACTTC. Its translation: CASSYPGTGPYEQYF. The complete variable domain, with remaining parts taken from reference TRBV28 and TRBJ2-7, reads DVKVTQSSRYLVKRTGEKVFLECVQDMDHENMFWYRQDPGLGLRLIYFSYDVKMKEKGDIPEGYSVSREKKERFSLILESASTNQTSMYLCASSYPGTGPYEQYFGPGTRLTVT.

This clonotype was picked up a small number of times. The gene calls are TRBV12-3 or TRBV12-4 and TRBJ1-5; TRBD1 might be the D (5 bases). Trimming stripped 6 bases from V and 5 bases from J, with 14 bases between. This CDR3 region has 14 residues. This CDR3 reads CASSRDGAHQPQHF. For the CDR3, the DNA is TGTGCCAGCAGCCGGGACGGGGCTCATCAGCCCCAGCATTTT.

The rearrangement links TRBV10-3 to TRBJ2-7, with TRBD1 identical over 7 bases. Germline V gene sequence: CDR1 ENHRY, CDR2 SYGVKD. V was clipped by 3 bases and J by 3 bases; unmatched bases: 8. This CDR3 has 15 amino acids. This CDR3 is CAISDPGTDVYEQYF. The CDR3 DNA sequence: TGTGCCATCAGTGACCCCGGGACAGATGTCTACGAGCAGTACTTC.

Details on this clonotype: This likely comes from a read error, as the CDR3 has no conserved phenylalanine or tryptophan at its end. V usage is TRBV30 and J usage is TRBJ2-4; tentatively, D is TRBD1 or TRBD2 (6 bases each). CDR1 and CDR2 from the germline V gene are GTSNPN and SVGIG (reference sequence). Between the trimmed V and J ends, which lost 0 bases and 8 bases, there was a span of 11 bases. The CDR3 extends over 13 amino acids. The CDR3 nucleotides are TGTGCCTGGAGTGTAGGGGGGTTGCACATTCAGTACTCC. It is translated as CAWSVGGLHIQYS.

This clonotype appeared a few times. The V and J genes are TRBV20-1 and TRBJ2-7; TRBD2 matches at 8 bases. Germline assignment: CDR1 DFQATT and CDR2 SNEGSKA (reference sequence). This CDR3 is 13 amino acids long. J lost 1 base, V lost 3 bases, and 2 bases had no gene match. Here the CDR3 reads CSASTSGSYEQYF. CDR3 nucleotide sequence: TGCAGTGCTAGTACTAGCGGTTCCTACGAGCAGTACTTC.

This clonotype came up many times. This chain joins TRBV5-1 and TRBJ2-4, with 11 bases matching TRBD2. Germline V CDR1 and CDR2: SGHRS, YFSETQ. The CDR3 runs to 16 residues. V was pared by 4 bases and J by 1 base, with 4 bases of the junction left unmatched. In DNA, the CDR3 is TGCGCCAGCAGCCCCACTAGCGGGAGCGCCAAAAACATTCAGTACTTC. Translating gives CASSPTSGSAKNIQYF.

This clonotype has more than one count but fewer than ten. This chain joins TRBV7-6 and TRBJ1-2; tentatively, D is TRBD1 (5 bases). Trimming left V 5 bases short and J 7 bases short, with 14 bases between. CDR3 size: 13 residues. The germline CDR1 and CDR2 sequences are SGHVS and FNYEAQ. The CDR3 bases are TGTGCCAGCAGCCCGAGTGGCAGGGTTGGCTACACCTTC. This encodes CASSPSGRVGYTF.

In this sample, this clonotype turned up many times. This rearrangement joins TRBV29-1 to TRBJ2-7; TRBD2 agrees at 7 bases. CDR1 is SQVTM and CDR2 is ANQGSEA in the germline V gene. The CDR3 consists of 13 residues. J gave up 7 bases and V 6 bases, and 12 bases lay outside the gene matches. The CDR3 DNA reads TGCAGCGTCCGCAGCGGGACCGTCGTTGAGCAGTACTTC. Residues: CSVRSGTVVEQYF.

This clonotype was recorded many times. The chain is built from TRBV4-3 and TRBJ1-4; a possible D gene is TRBD1 (6 bases). The germline V and J ends were trimmed by 0 bases and 8 bases, with 13 bases remaining between them. CDR3 length: 15 residues. Germline lookup yields CDR1 LGHNA and CDR2 YSLEER. The CDR3 loop is CASSQDGGRGEKLFF. Here the CDR3 DNA reads TGCGCCAGCAGCCAAGACGGGGGCAGAGGGGAAAAACTGTTTTTT.

In its sample, this clonotype was seen many times. This CDR3 is CSVDSPSGYTF. The CDR3 bases are TGCAGCGTTGATAGCCCTTCCGGCTACACCTTC. This chain joins TRBV29-1 and TRBJ1-2, with D unresolved. The CDR3 has 11 amino acids. The V end lost 3 bases, the J end lost 8 bases, and 10 bases lay between the germline ends. Germline V gives CDR1 SQVTM, CDR2 ANQGSEA.

The J gene is TRBJ2-5, the V gene TRBV9, with D possibly being TRBD1 or TRBD2 (5 bases each). Looked up from germline, CDR1 is SGDLS and CDR2 is YYNGEE. This CDR3 contains 14 residues. Trimming left V 0 bases short and J 1 base short, with 7 bases between. CDR3 amino acids: CASSVGGAQETQYF. The CDR3 nucleotides are TGTGCCAGCAGCGTAGGAGGGGCCCAAGAGACCCAGTACTTC.

CDR3 loop: CASSYSLVGARSSYNEQFF. Here the CDR3 DNA reads TGTGCCAGCAGTTATAGTCTCGTCGGCGCCAGGAGCTCCTACAATGAGCAGTTCTTC. V and J are TRBV6-6 and TRBJ2-1; no clear D gene. The CDR3 sequence is 19 residues long. V shed 3 bases and J shed 0 bases, with 21 bases lying between them. Germline V gene lookup returns CDR1 MNHNY and CDR2 SVGAGI (reference sequence).

This clonotype came up a few times. The chain uses TRBV5-6 and TRBJ2-1; the D gene is possibly TRBD2 (6 bases). Trimming took off 3 bases at V and 3 bases at J, with 22 bases between the two ends. Germline CDR1 and CDR2: SGHDT and YYEEEE. This CDR3 is built from 18 residues. The chain's CDR3 is CASSSYPLAGTFYNEQFF. The CDR3 DNA sequence: TGTGCCAGCAGCTCCTATCCTCTCGCCGGGACTTTCTACAATGAGCAGTTCTTC.

The sample holds many counts of this clonotype. V and J are TRBV7-9 and TRBJ2-1, with 8 bases lining up with TRBD1. Germline V CDR1 and CDR2: SEHNR, FQNEAQ (reference sequence). The trim removed 5 bases at V and 4 bases at J, leaving 7 bases unmatched. CDR3 length: 15 amino acids. CDR3 nucleotide sequence: TGTGCCAGCAGCCCTCCCGGACAGGGTTACAATGAGCAGTTCTTC. Translating it yields CASSPPGQGYNEQFF.

The table lists this clonotype with many counts. The rearrangement joins TRBV27 to TRBJ2-7; 8 bases agree with TRBD1. CDR1 is MNHEY, CDR2 SMNVEV, per germline (reference sequence). This CDR3 contains 14 residues. The trim removed 6 bases at V and 0 bases at J, leaving 4 bases unmatched. The CDR3 region is CASSLTGDSYEQYF. For the CDR3, the DNA is TGTGCCAGCAGCTTGACAGGGGACTCCTACGAGCAGTACTTC.

In this sample, this clonotype turned up many times. This chain uses TRBV6-6 with TRBJ2-3; D is possibly TRBD1 or TRBD2 (5 bases each). The CDR3 consists of 19 residues. The V and J ends lost 6 bases and 2 bases respectively, with 27 bases between them. Germline values: CDR1 MNHNY, CDR2 SVGAGI (reference sequence). CDR3 amino acids: CASSTNHLGAELSTDTQYF. The CDR3 DNA is TGTGCCAGCAGCACCAACCATCTCGGGGCCGAACTATCCACAGATACGCAGTATTTT.

This chain links TRBV20-1 with TRBJ2-3; D perhaps matches TRBD1 (5 bases). Germline CDR1 reads DFQATT; CDR2 reads SNEGSKA (reference sequence). CDR3 length equals 20 residues. The ends were cut back, 6 bases at V and 0 bases at J, with 31 bases in the middle. CDR3 bases: TGCAGTGCCGGCACGGCGCCCGCAGGGCCTCTTCATTCTAGCACAGATACGCAGTATTTT. Protein product: CSAGTAPAGPLHSSTDTQYF.

Many counts were recorded for this clonotype. The chain combines TRBV27 with TRBJ2-7; D is unclear. Germline loops: CDR1 MNHEY, CDR2 SMNVEV (reference sequence). Trimming pared 5 bases from V and 3 bases from J, leaving 8 bases between. This CDR3 is built from 12 residues. In nucleotides, the CDR3 is TGTGCCAGCAGTCCGTCCCTCTACGAGCAGTACTTC. This codes for CASSPSLYEQYF.

This clonotype was observed a few times. The chain links TRBV14 to TRBJ1-1; no firm D call. Per the germline V gene, CDR1 is SGHDN and CDR2 is FVKESK. The CDR3 spans 14 residues. V was pared by 1 base and J by 3 bases, with 9 bases between. CDR3 in amino acids: CASSQVGSHTEAFF. The CDR3 region has the DNA TGTGCCAGCAGCCAAGTGGGCAGCCACACTGAAGCTTTCTTT.

This clonotype has a handful of counts. The chain recombines TRBV4-3 with TRBJ2-7; 10 nucleotides agree with TRBD1. Germline CDR1 LGHNA, CDR2 YSLEER. Germline trimming cut 0 bases from V and 3 bases from J; bases unmatched to any gene: 5. This CDR3 has 16 amino acids. The CDR3 protein is CASSQDQRDRGYEQYF. CDR3 nucleotides: TGCGCCAGCAGCCAAGATCAGAGGGACAGGGGCTACGAGCAGTACTTC.

The CDR3 loop is CASSYSAPDWAYGYTF. For the CDR3, the DNA is TGTGCCAGCAGTTACTCCGCCCCGGACTGGGCCTATGGCTACACCTTC. V and J are TRBV6-5 and TRBJ1-2, with D unresolved. This CDR3 is 16 amino acids long. With 0 bases removed from V and 4 bases from J, the gap between germline ends came to 15 bases. Germline V CDR1 and CDR2: MNHEY, SVGAGI.

Only a few counts were recorded for this clonotype. J is TRBJ1-5 and V is TRBV28, with 7 nucleotides matching TRBD1. This CDR3 spans 14 amino acids. Trimming cost V 4 bases and J 4 bases; bases outside gene matches: 4. Germline lookup yields CDR1 MDHEN and CDR2 SYDVKM. CDR3 sequence reads: CASSWDSANQPQHF. CDR3 bases: TGTGCCAGCAGTTGGGACAGTGCGAATCAGCCCCAGCATTTT.

With regard to this clonotype: At one of its ends the junction is not consistent with the germline gene, which may arise from a read error. The V gene is TRBV2, the J gene TRBJ2-1; 7 bases align to TRBD2. This CDR3 region has 17 residues. CDR1 is SNHLY, CDR2 FYNNEI, per germline. CDR3 DNA sequence: TGTGCCAGCAGTGAATTCCCCCTAGCGGAATTAAACAATGGGCAGTTCTTC. Its translation: CASSEFPLAELNNGQFF.

The chain carries TRBV28 and TRBJ1-4; D is uncertain. Germline V gene data show CDR1 as MDHEN and CDR2 as SYDVKM. The CDR3 loop spans 15 amino acids. The V end was cut by 9 bases, the J end by 5 bases, with 19 bases between. CDR3 nucleotide sequence: TGTGCCAGTAAGCCCCAGGTTTCGGGGAATGAAAAACTGTTTTTT. Amino acids: CASKPQVSGNEKLFF.